The sequence of this T cell receptor beta chain was determined in a study of identifying expanded T cells in peripheral blood. Turning to this clone: Its ends do not fully match the called genes, so a read error is possible.

Clones were sequenced by immunoSEQ multiplex PCR, and TCRdb holds only the in-frame ones, with some missing. The sample holds approximately 90,000 clones, roughly 90% seen once. This CDR3 comprises 15 residues. The V gene's germline CDR1 is SGHNT and CDR2 YYREEE (reference sequence). The receptor was derived from a person aged 18 to 70 in good health. The sample was blood. The genes are TRBV5-4 and TRBJ2-4; TRBD1 is a possible D gene (6 bases). The CDR3: CASSLDSVAKNIQYF. The CDR3 DNA sequence: TGTGCCAGCAGTTTGGACAGTGTAGCCAAAAACATTCAGTACTTC.